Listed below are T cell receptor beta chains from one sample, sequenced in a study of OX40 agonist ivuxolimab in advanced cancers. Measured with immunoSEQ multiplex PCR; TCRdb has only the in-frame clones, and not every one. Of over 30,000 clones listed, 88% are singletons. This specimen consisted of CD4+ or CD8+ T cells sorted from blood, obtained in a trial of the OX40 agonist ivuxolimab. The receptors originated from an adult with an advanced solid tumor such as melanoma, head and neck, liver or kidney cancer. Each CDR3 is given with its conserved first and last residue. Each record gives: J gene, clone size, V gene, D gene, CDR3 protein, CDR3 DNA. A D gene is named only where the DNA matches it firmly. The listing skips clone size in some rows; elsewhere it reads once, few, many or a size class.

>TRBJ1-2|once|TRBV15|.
CATSDLRWATGPRDYTF
TGTGCCACCAGCGACCTTCGTTGGGCGACAGGCCCCAGGGACTACACCTTC
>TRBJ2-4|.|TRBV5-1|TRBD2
CASRAGTSGGQNIQYF
TGCGCCAGCAGGGCCGGGACTAGCGGAGGACAAAACATTCAGTACTTC
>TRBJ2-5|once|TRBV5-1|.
CATRSGPQETQYF
TGCGCCACCCGGTCCGGGCCACAAGAGACCCAGTACTTC
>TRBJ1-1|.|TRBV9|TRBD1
CASSVSRDRGLNTEAFF
TGTGCCAGCAGCGTCAGCCGGGACAGGGGGCTGAACACTGAAGCTTTCTTT
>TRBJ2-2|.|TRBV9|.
CASSVVRYPGGELFF
TGTGCCAGCAGCGTAGTTCGCTACCCGGGCGGGGAGCTGTTTTTT
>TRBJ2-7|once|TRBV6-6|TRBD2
CASSYSGGVSSYEQYF
TGTGCCAGCAGTTACTCGGGGGGGGTCAGCTCCTACGAGCAGTACTTC
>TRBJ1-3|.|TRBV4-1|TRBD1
CASSQGQGFGNTIYF
TGCGCCAGCAGCCAAGGACAGGGCTTCGGAAACACCATATATTTT
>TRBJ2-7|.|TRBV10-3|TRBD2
CAISAGLAGFPYEQYF
TGTGCCATCAGTGCCGGACTAGCGGGTTTCCCCTACGAGCAGTACTTC
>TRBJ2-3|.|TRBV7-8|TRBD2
CASSILALGRGVADTQYF
TGTGCCAGCAGCATCCTAGCCCTGGGGCGGGGGGTAGCAGATACGCAGTATTTT
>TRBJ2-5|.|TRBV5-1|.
CASSHGAGQETQYF
TGCGCCAGCAGCCATGGTGCCGGTCAAGAGACCCAGTACTTC
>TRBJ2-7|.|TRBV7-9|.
CASSFSDSPDEQYF
TGTGCCAGCAGCTTCTCGGACAGCCCTGACGAGCAGTACTTC
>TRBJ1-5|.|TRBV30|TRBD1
CAWSRQGSNQPQHF
TGTGCCTGGAGTAGACAGGGTTCGAATCAGCCCCAGCATTTT
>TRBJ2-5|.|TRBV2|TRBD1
CASSPGQGGYQETQYF
TGTGCCAGCAGTCCTGGACAGGGGGGATACCAAGAGACCCAGTACTTC
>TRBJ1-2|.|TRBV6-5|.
CASSLGDNYGYTF
TGTGCCAGCAGTTTAGGAGATAACTATGGCTACACCTTC
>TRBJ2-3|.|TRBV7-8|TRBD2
CASSPLRLAGVESDTQYF
TGTGCCAGCAGCCCCCTGCGGCTAGCGGGGGTGGAGTCAGATACGCAGTATTTT
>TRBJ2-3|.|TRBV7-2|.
CASSSYNPDTQYF
TGTGCCAGCAGCTCCTATAACCCAGATACGCAGTATTTT
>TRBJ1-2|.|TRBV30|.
CAWTRHGANYGYTF
TGTGCCTGGACAAGGCACGGAGCTAACTATGGCTACACCTTC
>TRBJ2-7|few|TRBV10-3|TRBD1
CAISAIQGKYEQYF
TGTGCCATCAGTGCGATACAGGGGAAGTACGAGCAGTACTTC
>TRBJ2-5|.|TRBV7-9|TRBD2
CASSSKLARETQYF
TGTGCCAGCAGCTCCAAACTAGCGAGGGAGACCCAGTACTTC
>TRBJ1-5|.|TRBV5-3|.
CARSLARGNQPQHF
TGTGCCAGAAGCTTGGCTCGGGGCAATCAGCCCCAGCATTTT
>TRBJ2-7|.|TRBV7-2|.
CASSTSGTMGEQYF
TGTGCCAGCAGCACCTCCGGGACCATGGGCGAGCAGTACTTC
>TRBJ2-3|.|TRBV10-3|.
CAIGHTDTQYF
TGTGCCATCGGCCACACAGATACGCAGTATTTT
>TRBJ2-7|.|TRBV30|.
CAWSVKYEQYF
TGTGCCTGGAGTGTTAAGTACGAGCAGTACTTC
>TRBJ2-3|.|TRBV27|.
CASSSYLSPSTDTQYF
TGTGCCAGCAGTTCCTATCTATCGCCTAGCACAGATACGCAGTATTTT
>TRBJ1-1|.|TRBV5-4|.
CASSLVSENTEAFF
TGTGCCAGCAGCTTGGTTTCAGAGAACACTGAAGCTTTCTTT
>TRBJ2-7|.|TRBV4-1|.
CASSQESTYEQYF
TGCGCCAGCAGCCAAGAAAGTACCTACGAGCAGTACTTC
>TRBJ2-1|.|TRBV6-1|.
CASSAHRLSEQFF
TGTGCCAGCAGCGCACACAGACTAAGTGAGCAGTTCTTC
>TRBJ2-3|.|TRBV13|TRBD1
CASSLGGDRASYF
TGTGCCAGCAGCCTAGGCGGGGACAGGGCTTCGTATTTT
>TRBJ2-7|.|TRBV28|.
CASMANYEQYF
TGTGCCAGCATGGCAAACTACGAGCAGTACTTC
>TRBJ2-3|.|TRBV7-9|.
CASSLAGASTDTQYF
TGTGCCAGCAGCTTAGCGGGGGCGAGCACAGATACGCAGTATTTT
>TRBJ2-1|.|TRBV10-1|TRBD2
CASSESLSLAGVYNEQFF
TGCGCCAGCAGTGAGTCGTTAAGTCTAGCGGGAGTTTATAATGAGCAGTTCTTC
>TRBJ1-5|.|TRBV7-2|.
CASSLGHWDYYQPQHF
TGTGCCAGCAGCTTAGGGCATTGGGATTATTATCAGCCCCAGCATTTT
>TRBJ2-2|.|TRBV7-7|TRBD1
CASSLGGTGNTGELFF
TGTGCCAGCAGCTTAGGAGGGACAGGGAACACCGGGGAGCTGTTTTTT
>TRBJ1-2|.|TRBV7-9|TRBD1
CASSPGQGGDGYTF
TGTGCCAGCAGCCCTGGACAGGGCGGTGATGGCTACACCTTC
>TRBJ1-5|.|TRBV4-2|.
CASSQISVGGKYSNQPQHF
TGTGCCAGCAGCCAAATCTCGGTTGGGGGCAAGTATAGCAATCAGCCCCAGCATTTT
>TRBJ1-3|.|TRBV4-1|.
CASSQDGTARSTIYF
TGCGCCAGCAGCCAAGATGGAACAGCCCGAAGCACCATATATTTT
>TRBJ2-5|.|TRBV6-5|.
CASSRDRQETQYF
TGTGCCAGCAGCCGAGACAGGCAAGAGACCCAGTACTTC
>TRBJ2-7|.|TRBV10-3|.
CAISGRGNEQYF
TGTGCCATCAGTGGGAGGGGGAACGAGCAGTACTTC
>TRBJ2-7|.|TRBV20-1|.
CSALGHLEQYF
TGCAGTGCCCTGGGACATCTTGAGCAGTACTTC
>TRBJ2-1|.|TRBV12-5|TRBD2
CASGVGASGTNEQFF
TGTGCTAGTGGGGTGGGGGCTAGCGGGACCAATGAGCAGTTCTTC
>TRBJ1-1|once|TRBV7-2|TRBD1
CASSFLTGDTEAFF
TGTGCCAGCAGCTTCTTAACAGGGGACACTGAAGCTTTCTTT
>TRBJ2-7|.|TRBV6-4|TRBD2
CASSDLPGGPREQYF
TGTGCCAGCAGTGACCTTCCGGGGGGGCCGAGGGAGCAGTACTTC
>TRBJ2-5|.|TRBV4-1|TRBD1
CASSRDRAETQYF
TGCGCCAGCAGCCGGGACAGGGCAGAGACCCAGTACTTC
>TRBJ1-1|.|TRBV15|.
CATSTATENTEAFF
TGTGCCACCAGCACTGCGACAGAGAACACTGAAGCTTTCTTT
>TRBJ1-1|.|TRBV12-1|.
CASSFKVGAPGHEAFF
TGTGCCAGCAGCTTTAAGGTCGGAGCCCCAGGACACGAAGCTTTCTTT
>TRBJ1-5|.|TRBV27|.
CASSLPGGNQPQHF
TGTGCCAGCAGTTTACCGGGGGGCAATCAGCCCCAGCATTTT
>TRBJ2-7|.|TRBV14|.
CASSQERWNEQYF
TGTGCCAGCAGCCAAGAGAGATGGAACGAGCAGTACTTC
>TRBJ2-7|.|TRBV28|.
CASSSDWEPSYEQYF
TGTGCCAGCAGCTCGGATTGGGAGCCCTCCTACGAGCAGTACTTC